This T cell receptor (beta chain) emerged from a study of blood T cell repertoires in COVID-19. Study details: Sites in the United States, Italy and Spain provided acute and convalescent COVID-19 samples. From T cells, B-cell-depleted T cells, or PBMCs came the material, which was cDNA or gDNA.

In the original analysis: The assay estimated nucleated cells by amplifying reference gene primers. The repertoire was sequenced with immunoSEQ multiplex PCR; TCRdb's copy has only in-frame clones and lacks some. V, J and clone size reflect that table, while D and trimming were determined from the DNA. The sample lists approximately 100,000 clones, approximately 90% occurring once. The CDR3 runs 15 residues. Germline lookup yields CDR1 SGHNT and CDR2 YYREEE (reference sequence). Trimming removed 1 base from V and 6 bases from J; junction bases left unmatched: 7. The sample was peripheral blood. The chain recombines TRBV5-4 with TRBJ1-2; 9 nucleotides line up with TRBD1. This receptor was taken from a man in his forties or fifties with acute or convalescent COVID-19. CDR3 sequence (DNA): TGTGCCAGCAGCTTGATTGGGACAGGGAAGGATGGCTACACCTTC. This codes for CASSLIGTGKDGYTF.